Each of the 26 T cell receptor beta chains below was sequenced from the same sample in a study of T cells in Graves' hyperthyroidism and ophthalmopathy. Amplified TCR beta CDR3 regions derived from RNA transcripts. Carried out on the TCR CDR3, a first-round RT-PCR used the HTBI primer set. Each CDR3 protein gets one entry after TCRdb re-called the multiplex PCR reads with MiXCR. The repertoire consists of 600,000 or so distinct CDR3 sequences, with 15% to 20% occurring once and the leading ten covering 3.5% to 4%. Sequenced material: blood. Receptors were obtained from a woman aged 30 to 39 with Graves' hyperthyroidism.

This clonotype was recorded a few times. CDR3 sequence: CASSEYGGYTGELFF. DNA of the CDR3: TGTGCCAGCAGTGAATATGGGGGGTACACCGGGGAGCTGTTTTTT. The chain carries TRBV6-1 and TRBJ2-2; weak D call: TRBD2 (6 bases). This CDR3 is 15 amino acids long. Trimming cost V 2 bases and J 3 bases, with 10 bases left between them. Germline V gene sequence: CDR1 MNHNS, CDR2 SASEGT.

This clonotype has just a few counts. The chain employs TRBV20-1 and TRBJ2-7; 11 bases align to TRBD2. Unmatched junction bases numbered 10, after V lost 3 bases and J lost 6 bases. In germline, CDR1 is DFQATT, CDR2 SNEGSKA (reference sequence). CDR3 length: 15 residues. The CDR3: CSARDLSGRAVEQYF. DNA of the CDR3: TGCAGTGCTAGGGATCTTAGCGGGAGGGCCGTCGAGCAGTACTTC.

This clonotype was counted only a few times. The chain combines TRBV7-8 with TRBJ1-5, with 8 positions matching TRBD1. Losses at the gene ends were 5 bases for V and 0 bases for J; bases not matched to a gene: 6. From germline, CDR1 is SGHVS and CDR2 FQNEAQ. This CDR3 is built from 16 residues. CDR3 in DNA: TGTGCCAGCAGCCTCTGGACAGGGATTAGCAATCAGCCCCAGCATTTT. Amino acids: CASSLWTGISNQPQHF.

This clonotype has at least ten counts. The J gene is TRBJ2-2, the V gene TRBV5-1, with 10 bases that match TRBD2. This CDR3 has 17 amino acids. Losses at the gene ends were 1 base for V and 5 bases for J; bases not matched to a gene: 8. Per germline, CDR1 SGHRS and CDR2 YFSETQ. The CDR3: CASSLRTLAGVTGELFF. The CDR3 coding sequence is TGCGCCAGCAGCTTGAGGACCCTAGCGGGAGTTACCGGGGAGCTGTTTTTT.

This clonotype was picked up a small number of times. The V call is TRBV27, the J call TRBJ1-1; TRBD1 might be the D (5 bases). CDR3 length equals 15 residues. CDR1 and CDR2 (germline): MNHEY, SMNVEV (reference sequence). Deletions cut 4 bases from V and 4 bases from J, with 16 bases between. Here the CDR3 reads CASSSLGGEGTEAFF. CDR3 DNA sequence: TGTGCCAGCAGTTCCCTCGGGGGGGAAGGCACTGAAGCTTTCTTT.

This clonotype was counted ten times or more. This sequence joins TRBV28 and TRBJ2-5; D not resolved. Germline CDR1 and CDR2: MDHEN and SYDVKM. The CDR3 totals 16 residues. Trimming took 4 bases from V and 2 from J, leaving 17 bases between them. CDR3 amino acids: CASSSELTQEQETQYF. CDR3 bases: TGTGCCAGCAGTTCCGAACTGACGCAAGAACAAGAGACCCAGTACTTC.

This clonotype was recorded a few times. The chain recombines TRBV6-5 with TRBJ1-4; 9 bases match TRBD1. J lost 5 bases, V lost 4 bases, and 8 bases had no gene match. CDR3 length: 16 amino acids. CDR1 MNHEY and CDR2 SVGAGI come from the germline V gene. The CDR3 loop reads CASSSGQGIGNEKLFF. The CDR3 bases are TGTGCCAGCAGTTCAGGACAGGGGATTGGGAATGAAAAACTGTTTTTT.

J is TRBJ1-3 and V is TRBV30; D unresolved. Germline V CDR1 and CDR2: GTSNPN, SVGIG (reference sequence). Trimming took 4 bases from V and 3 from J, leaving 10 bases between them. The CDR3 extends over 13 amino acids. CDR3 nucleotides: TGTGCCTGGACCCTGACGCTTGGAAACACCATATATTTT. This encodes CAWTLTLGNTIYF.

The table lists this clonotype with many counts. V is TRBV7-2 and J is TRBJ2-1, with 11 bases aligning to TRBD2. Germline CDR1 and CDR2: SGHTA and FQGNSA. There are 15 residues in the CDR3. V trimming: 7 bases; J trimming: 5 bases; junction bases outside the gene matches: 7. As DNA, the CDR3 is TGTGCCAGCACATTTAGCGGGAGGGCCAACAATGAGCAGTTCTTC. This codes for CASTFSGRANNEQFF.

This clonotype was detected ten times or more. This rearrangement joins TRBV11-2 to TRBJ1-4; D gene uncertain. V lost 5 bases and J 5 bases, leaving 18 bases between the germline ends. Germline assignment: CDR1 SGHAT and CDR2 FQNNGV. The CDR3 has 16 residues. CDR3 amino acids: CASSPGLGHSNEKLFF. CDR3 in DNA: TGTGCCAGCAGCCCCGGGCTGGGCCATTCCAATGAAAAACTGTTTTTT.

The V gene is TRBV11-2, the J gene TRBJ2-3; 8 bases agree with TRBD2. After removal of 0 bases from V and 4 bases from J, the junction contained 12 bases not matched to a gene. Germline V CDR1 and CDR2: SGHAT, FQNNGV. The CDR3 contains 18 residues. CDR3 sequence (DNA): TGTGCCAGCAGCTTAGAGGCCCCCGGCAGCGGGAGAGCAGATACGCAGTATTTT. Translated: CASSLEAPGSGRADTQYF.

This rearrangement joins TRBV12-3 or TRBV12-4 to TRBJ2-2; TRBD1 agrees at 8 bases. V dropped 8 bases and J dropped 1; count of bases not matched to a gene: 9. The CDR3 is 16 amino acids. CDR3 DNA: TGTGCCAGCCGTTATGGGGGGACAGGGAACACCGGGGAGCTGTTTTTT. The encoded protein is CASRYGGTGNTGELFF.

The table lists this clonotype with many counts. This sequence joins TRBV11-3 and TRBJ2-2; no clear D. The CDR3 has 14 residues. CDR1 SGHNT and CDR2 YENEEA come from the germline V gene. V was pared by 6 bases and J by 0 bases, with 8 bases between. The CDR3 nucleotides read TGTGCCAGCAGTCTTATAGCGAACACCGGGGAGCTGTTTTTT. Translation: CASSLIANTGELFF.

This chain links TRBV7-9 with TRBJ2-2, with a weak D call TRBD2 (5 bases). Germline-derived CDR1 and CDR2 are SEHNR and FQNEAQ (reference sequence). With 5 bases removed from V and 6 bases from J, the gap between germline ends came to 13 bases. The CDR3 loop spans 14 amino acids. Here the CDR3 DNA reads TGTGCCAGCAGCCACGCCCCACTAGCCGGGGAGCTGTTTTTT. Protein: CASSHAPLAGELFF.

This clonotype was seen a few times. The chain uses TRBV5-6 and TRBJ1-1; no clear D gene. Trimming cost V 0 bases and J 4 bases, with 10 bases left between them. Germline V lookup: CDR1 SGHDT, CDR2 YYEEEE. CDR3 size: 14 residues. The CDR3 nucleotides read TGTGCCAGCAGCTTGGGGATCGGATCCACTGAAGCTTTCTTT. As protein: CASSLGIGSTEAFF.

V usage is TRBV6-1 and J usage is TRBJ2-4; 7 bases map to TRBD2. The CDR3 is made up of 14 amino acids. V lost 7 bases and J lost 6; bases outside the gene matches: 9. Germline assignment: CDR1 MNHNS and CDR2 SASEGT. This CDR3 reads CASTSGTGGNIQYF. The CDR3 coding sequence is TGTGCCAGCACGTCGGGGACGGGGGGAAACATTCAGTACTTC.

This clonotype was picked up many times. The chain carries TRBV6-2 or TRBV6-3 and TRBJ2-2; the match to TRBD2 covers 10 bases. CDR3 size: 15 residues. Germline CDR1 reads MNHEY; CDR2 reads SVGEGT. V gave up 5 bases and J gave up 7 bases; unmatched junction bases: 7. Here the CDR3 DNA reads TGTGCCAGCAGTGTTACTAGCGGGAAGGTCGGGGAGCTGTTTTTT. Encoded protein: CASSVTSGKVGELFF.

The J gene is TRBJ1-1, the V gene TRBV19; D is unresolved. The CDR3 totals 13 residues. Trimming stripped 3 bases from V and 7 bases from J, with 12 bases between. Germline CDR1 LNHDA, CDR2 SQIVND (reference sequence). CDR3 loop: CASSMGGYVEAFF. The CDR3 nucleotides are TGTGCCAGTAGTATGGGCGGTTATGTTGAAGCTTTCTTT.

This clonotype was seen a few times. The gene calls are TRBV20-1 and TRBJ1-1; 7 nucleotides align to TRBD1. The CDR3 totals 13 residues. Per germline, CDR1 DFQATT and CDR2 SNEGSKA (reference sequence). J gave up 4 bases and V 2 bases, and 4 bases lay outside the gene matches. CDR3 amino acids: CSARIQGSTEAFF. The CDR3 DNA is TGCAGTGCTAGAATACAGGGGTCCACTGAAGCTTTCTTT.

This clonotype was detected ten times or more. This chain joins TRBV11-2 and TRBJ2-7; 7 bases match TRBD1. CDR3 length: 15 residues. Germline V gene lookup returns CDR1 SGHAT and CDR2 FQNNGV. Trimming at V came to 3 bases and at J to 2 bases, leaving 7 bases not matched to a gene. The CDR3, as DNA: TGTGCCAGCAGCTTTAGCACAGGGGAAGCCTACGAGCAGTACTTC. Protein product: CASSFSTGEAYEQYF. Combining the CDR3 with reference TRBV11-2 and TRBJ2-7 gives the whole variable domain EAGVAQSPRYKIIEKRQSVAFWCNPISGHATLYWYQQILGQGPKLLIQFQNNGVVDDSQLPKDRFSAERLKGVDSTLKIQPAKLEDSAVYLCASSFSTGEAYEQYFGPGTRLTVT.

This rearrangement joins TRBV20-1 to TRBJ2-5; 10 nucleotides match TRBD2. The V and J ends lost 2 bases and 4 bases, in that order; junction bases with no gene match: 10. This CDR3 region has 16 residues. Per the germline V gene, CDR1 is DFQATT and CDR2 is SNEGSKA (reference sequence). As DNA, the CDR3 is TGCAGTGCTAGACCCACTAGCGGGATCGTCGGAGAGACCCAGTACTTC. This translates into CSARPTSGIVGETQYF.

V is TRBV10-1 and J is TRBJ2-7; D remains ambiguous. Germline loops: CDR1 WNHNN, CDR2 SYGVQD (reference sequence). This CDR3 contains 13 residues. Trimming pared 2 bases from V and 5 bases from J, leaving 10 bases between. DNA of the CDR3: TGCGCCAGCAGTGAGGGTAATGCGCACGAGCAGTACTTC. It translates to CASSEGNAHEQYF.

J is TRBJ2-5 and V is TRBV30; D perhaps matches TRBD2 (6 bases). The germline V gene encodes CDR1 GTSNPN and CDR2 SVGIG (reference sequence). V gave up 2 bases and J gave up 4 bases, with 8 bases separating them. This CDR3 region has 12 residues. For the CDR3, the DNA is TGTGCCTGGAGTCCGGAGGGAGAGACCCAGTACTTC. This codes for CAWSPEGETQYF.

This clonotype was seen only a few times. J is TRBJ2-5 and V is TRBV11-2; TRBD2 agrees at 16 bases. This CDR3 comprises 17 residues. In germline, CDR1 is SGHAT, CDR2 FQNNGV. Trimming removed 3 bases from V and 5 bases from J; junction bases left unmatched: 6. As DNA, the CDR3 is TGTGCCAGCAGCTTCGGGACTAGCGGGAGGGCGGGGGAGACCCAGTACTTC. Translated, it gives CASSFGTSGRAGETQYF.

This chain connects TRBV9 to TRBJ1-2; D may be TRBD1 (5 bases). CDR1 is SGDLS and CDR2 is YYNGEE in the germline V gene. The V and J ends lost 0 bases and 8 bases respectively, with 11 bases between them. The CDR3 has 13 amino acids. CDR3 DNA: TGTGCCAGCAGCGTAGTAGGGGAAAGCGGCTACACCTTC. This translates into CASSVVGESGYTF.

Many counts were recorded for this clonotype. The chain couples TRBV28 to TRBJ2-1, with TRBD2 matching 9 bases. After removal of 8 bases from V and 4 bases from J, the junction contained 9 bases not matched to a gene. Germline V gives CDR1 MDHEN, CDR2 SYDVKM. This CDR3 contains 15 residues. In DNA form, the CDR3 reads TGTGCCAGCGGGCCTCTGGCGGGAGGGTACAATGAGCAGTTCTTC. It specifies CASGPLAGGYNEQFF.